These T cell receptor beta chains were read from a single sample in a study of identical twins. TCRdb independently ran MiXCR on the 5' RACE reads; one entry per CDR3 protein. The data hold 690,000 or so distinct CDR3 sequences, with 8.6% observed a single time. The same specimen was also included in a second study, on yellow fever vaccine responses in identical twins.

The sample consisted of PBMCs. Receptors were obtained from a woman under 30 in good health. CDR3s include the opening cysteine and the closing phenylalanine or tryptophan. A D gene is named only where the DNA matches it firmly. Some rows have no size entry. The others give once, few or many, or a class for an expanded clone.

len	v_gene	abundance	j_gene	d_gene	CDR3nt	CDR3aa
15	TRBV20-1	few	TRBJ2-7	TRBD2	TGCAGTGCTCGAGGGACTAGCGGATCCCCCTACGAGCAGTACTTC	CSARGTSGSPYEQYF
11	TRBV29-1	few	TRBJ2-7	-	TGCAGCGTTGAAGATTACTACGAGCAGTACTTC	CSVEDYYEQYF
16	TRBV11-2	-	TRBJ2-3	TRBD2	TGTGCCAGCAGCTTAGATCGGCGGGGGTACACAGATACGCAGTATTTT	CASSLDRRGYTDTQYF
14	TRBV4-1	-	TRBJ1-5	-	TGCGCCAGCAGCCAGTATCAGGATAATCAGCCCCAGCATTTT	CASSQYQDNQPQHF
16	TRBV20-1	-	TRBJ2-7	-	TGCAGTGCTAGAGATTGGGCAGGGAATTTTCCCTACGAGCAGTACTTC	CSARDWAGNFPYEQYF
13	TRBV27	many	TRBJ2-7	TRBD1	TGTGCCAGCTCCGGGACAGGGTCCTACGAGCAGTACTTC	CASSGTGSYEQYF
12	TRBV11-2	few	TRBJ2-1	-	TGTGCCAGCGGGTTCCCCTACAATGAGCAGTTCTTC	CASGFPYNEQFF
13	TRBV7-2	-	TRBJ2-7	-	TGTGCCAGCAGCTTATTCGACGAGGGCGAGCAGTACTTC	CASSLFDEGEQYF
14	TRBV7-9	many	TRBJ2-7	TRBD2	TGTGCCAGCACGGGGGGACTAGCGGCCTACGAGCAGTACTTC	CASTGGLAAYEQYF
14	TRBV5-6	few	TRBJ2-5	-	TGTGCCAGCAGCGGGGACTGGGGCCAAGAGACCCAGTACTTC	CASSGDWGQETQYF
15	TRBV2	many	TRBJ1-1	-	TGTGCCAGCAGTGATGGCCTAAGGAGGGAGACTGAAGCTTTCTTT	CASSDGLRRETEAFF
19	TRBV20-1	few	TRBJ2-5	-	TGCAGTGCTAGAGTCGCACCCCATATATCTCAGGGGAACCAAGAGACCCAGTACTTC	CSARVAPHISQGNQETQYF
13	TRBV3-1	few	TRBJ2-2	-	TGTGCCAGCAGCGGGTTGCAAACCGGGGAGCTGTTTTTT	CASSGLQTGELFF
15	TRBV4-2	once	TRBJ2-1	TRBD2	TGTGCCAGCAGCCAAAACCGCGGGCTAGCGGGGGCCACGGTCTTC	CASSQNRGLAGATVF
18	TRBV29-1	few	TRBJ2-1	TRBD2	TGCAGCGTTGATAGACTGACTAGCGGGACCCAATGGAGGAATGAGCAGTTCTTC	CSVDRLTSGTQWRNEQFF
15	TRBV24-1	few	TRBJ1-2	-	TGTGCCACCAGTGGGAAGGAGGGAACCCTCTATGGCTACACCTTC	CATSGKEGTLYGYTF
19	TRBV11-2	-	TRBJ2-2	TRBD2	TGTGCCAGCAGCTTAGAAGCTAGCGGGAGATCGTCGAACACCGGGGAGCTGTTTTTT	CASSLEASGRSSNTGELFF
13	TRBV3-1	many	TRBJ2-2	-	TGTGCCAGCAGCCGAGAAGGGTCCGGGGAGCTGTTTTTT	CASSREGSGELFF
16	TRBV5-1	many	TRBJ2-1	TRBD2	TGCGCCAGCAGCTCCCGGACTAGCGGGGGATACAATGAGCAGTTCTTC	CASSSRTSGGYNEQFF
13	TRBV24-1	-	TRBJ1-2	-	TGTGCCACCAGTGATTTGTTCGGGTATGGCTACACCTTC	CATSDLFGYGYTF
16	TRBV10-3	few	TRBJ2-3	TRBD2	TGTGCCACCTTGTGGGATGGCGGGGGGCAAACAGATACGCAGTATTTT	CATLWDGGGQTDTQYF
12	TRBV6-5	-	TRBJ1-2	TRBD1	TGTGCCAGCAGTCAGGGGGAGTATGGCTACACCTTC	CASSQGEYGYTF
16	TRBV15	many	TRBJ2-5	TRBD1	TGTGCCACCAGCAGAGAGGCCGGGACAGGGGTTGAGACCCAGTACTTC	CATSREAGTGVETQYF
15	TRBV5-1	-	TRBJ1-1	-	TGCGCCAGCAGCGCCCTCGAGGGTATCATCCCTGAAGCTTTCTTT	CASSALEGIIPEAFF
14	TRBV20-1	few	TRBJ1-1	-	TGCAGTGCTAGAGATCCAAGACAGAACACTGAAGCTTTCTTT	CSARDPRQNTEAFF